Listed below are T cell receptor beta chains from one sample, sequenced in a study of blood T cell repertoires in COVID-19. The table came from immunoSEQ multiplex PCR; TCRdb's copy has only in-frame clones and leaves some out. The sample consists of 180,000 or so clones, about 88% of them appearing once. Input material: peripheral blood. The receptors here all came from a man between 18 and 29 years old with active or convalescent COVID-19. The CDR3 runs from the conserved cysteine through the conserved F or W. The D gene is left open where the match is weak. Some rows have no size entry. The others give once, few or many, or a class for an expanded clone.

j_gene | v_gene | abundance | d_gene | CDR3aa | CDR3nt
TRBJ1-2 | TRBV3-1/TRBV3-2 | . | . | CASSQQQGRDGYTF | TGTGCCAGCAGCCAACAACAGGGACGAGATGGCTACACCTTC
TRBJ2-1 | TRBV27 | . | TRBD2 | CASSLRAGAHEQFF | TGTGCCAGCAGTTTGAGAGCGGGAGCGCATGAGCAGTTCTTC
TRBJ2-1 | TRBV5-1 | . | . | CASSIGTNNEQFF | TGCGCCAGCAGCATAGGGACAAACAATGAGCAGTTCTTC
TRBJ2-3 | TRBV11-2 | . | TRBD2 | CASSFNGGAVDTQYF | TGTGCCAGCAGCTTTAACGGGGGGGCCGTTGATACGCAGTATTTT
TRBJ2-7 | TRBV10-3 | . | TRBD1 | CAISTGTGGSGEQYF | TGTGCCATCAGTACCGGGACAGGGGGCTCGGGCGAGCAGTACTTC
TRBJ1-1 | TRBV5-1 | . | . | CASSLWRVGSGDTEAFF | TGCGCCAGCAGCTTGTGGAGAGTAGGGTCGGGGGACACTGAAGCTTTCTTT
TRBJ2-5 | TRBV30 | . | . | CAWSLGTSQETQYF | TGTGCCTGGAGTTTGGGGACATCCCAAGAGACCCAGTACTTC
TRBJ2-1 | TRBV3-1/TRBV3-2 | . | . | CASSQLLRDNEQFF | TGTGCCAGCAGCCAGCTACTCCGGGACAATGAGCAGTTCTTC
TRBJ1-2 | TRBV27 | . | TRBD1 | CASRRQGADYGYTF | TGTGCCAGCAGGCGACAGGGGGCTGACTATGGCTACACCTTC
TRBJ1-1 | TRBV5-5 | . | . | CASTDPLETVEAFF | TGTGCCAGCACCGACCCTTTAGAGACAGTTGAAGCTTTCTTT
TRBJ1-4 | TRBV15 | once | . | CATSSPGAAKKLFF | TGTGCCACCAGCAGCCCAGGGGCGGCGAAAAAACTGTTTTTT
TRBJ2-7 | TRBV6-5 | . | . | CASSQGGREYF | TGTGCCAGCAGCCAGGGGGGTCGAGAGTACTTC
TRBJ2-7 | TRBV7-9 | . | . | CASSLEQNEQYF | TGTGCCAGCAGCTTAGAACAGAACGAGCAGTACTTC
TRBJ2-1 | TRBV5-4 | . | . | CASSSPGNEQFF | TGTGCCAGCAGCTCCCCAGGGAATGAGCAGTTCTTC
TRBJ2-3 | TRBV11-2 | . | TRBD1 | CATGQGSTDTQYF | TGTGCCACCGGACAGGGGAGCACAGATACGCAGTATTTT
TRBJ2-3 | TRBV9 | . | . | CASSEAGEEDTQYF | TGTGCCAGCAGCGAAGCAGGGGAAGAGGATACGCAGTATTTT
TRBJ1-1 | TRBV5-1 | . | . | CASSVTLNTEAFF | TGCGCCAGCAGCGTAACTTTGAACACTGAAGCTTTCTTT
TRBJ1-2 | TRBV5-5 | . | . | CASSWDIASWNGYTF | TGTGCCAGCAGCTGGGACATTGCTTCTTGGAATGGCTACACCTTC
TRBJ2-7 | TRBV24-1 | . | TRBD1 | CATSDLGLTGAPYEQYF | TGTGCCACCAGTGATTTGGGGCTGACAGGGGCGCCCTACGAGCAGTACTTC
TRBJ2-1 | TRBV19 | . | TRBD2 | CASSFGTSGESEQFF | TGTGCCAGTAGTTTTGGGACTAGCGGGGAAAGTGAGCAGTTCTTC
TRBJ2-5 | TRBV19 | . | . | CASSIPGRTQYF | TGTGCCAGTAGTATCCCTGGGCGGACCCAGTACTTC
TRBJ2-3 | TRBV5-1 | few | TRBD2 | CASSYSSGSADTQYF | TGCGCCAGCAGCTACTCTAGCGGGAGCGCAGATACGCAGTATTTT
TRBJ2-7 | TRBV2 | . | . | CASSEGSLSYEQYF | TGTGCCAGCAGTGAAGGCTCACTCTCCTACGAGCAGTACTTC
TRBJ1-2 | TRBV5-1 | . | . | CASSLDRDGYTF | TGCGCCAGCAGCTTGGACAGGGATGGCTACACCTTC
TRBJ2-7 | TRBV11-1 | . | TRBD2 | CASSPHIAGYTYEQYF | TGTGCCAGCAGCCCGCACATAGCGGGGTATACCTACGAGCAGTACTTC
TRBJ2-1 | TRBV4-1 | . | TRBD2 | CASRSRVSGRDEQFF | TGCGCCAGCAGGAGCCGAGTTAGCGGGAGAGACGAGCAGTTCTTC
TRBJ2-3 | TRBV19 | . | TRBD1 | CASSNRQGATDTQYF | TGTGCCAGTTCCAATCGACAGGGGGCAACTGATACGCAGTATTTT
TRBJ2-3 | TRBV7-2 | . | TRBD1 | CASSWGQSDTQYF | TGTGCCAGCAGCTGGGGACAGTCAGATACGCAGTATTTT
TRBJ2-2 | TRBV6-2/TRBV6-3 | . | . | CASSYSWWRRNTGELFF | TGTGCCAGCAGTTACTCTTGGTGGCGGAGGAACACCGGGGAGCTGTTTTTT
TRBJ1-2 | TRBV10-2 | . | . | CASRGEGDWNGYTF | TGCGCCAGCAGGGGGGAGGGGGATTGGAATGGCTACACCTTC
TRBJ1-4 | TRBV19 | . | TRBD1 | CASSLLAGGSSEKLFF | TGTGCCAGTAGTTTATTGGCAGGGGGCTCTAGTGAAAAACTGTTTTTT
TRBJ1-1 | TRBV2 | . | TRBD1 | CASSWDRGAEAFF | TGTGCCAGCAGCTGGGACAGGGGAGCTGAAGCTTTCTTT
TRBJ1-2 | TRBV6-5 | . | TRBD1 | CASGTGVYGYTF | TGTGCCAGCGGTACAGGGGTCTATGGCTACACCTTC
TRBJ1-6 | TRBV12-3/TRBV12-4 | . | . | CASNSGADSPLHF | TGTGCCAGTAATTCGGGTGCGGATTCACCCCTCCACTTT
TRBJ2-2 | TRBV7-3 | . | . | CASSLQNRASTGELFF | TGTGCCAGCAGCTTACAGAACAGGGCCTCGACCGGGGAGCTGTTTTTT
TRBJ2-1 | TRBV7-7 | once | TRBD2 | CASSLGGTSGRAVNEQFF | TGTGCTAGCAGCTTAGGAGGGACTAGCGGGAGGGCCGTGAATGAGCAGTTCTTC
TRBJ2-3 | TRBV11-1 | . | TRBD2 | CASSPFTSGGDTQYF | TGTGCCAGCAGCCCCTTCACTAGCGGGGGCGATACGCAGTATTTT
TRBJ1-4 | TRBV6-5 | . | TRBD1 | CASSRDRVVEKLFF | TGTGCCAGCAGCCGGGACAGGGTCGTTGAAAAACTGTTTTTT